These 17 T cell receptor beta chains originate from one sample sequenced in a study of Graves' ophthalmopathy and Graves' hyperthyroidism. Amplification targeted the TCR beta CDR3 regions, with RNA transcripts as the source material. Second-round multiplex PCR followed a first-round RT-PCR using HTBI primers. TCRdb used MiXCR to reprocess the multiplex PCR reads, holding one entry per CDR3 protein. The data contain approximately 1.2 million distinct CDR3 sequences, less than 45% of them singletons. Specimen: peripheral blood or thyroid tissue (not recorded which). The receptors were gathered from an adult man with Graves' hyperthyroidism.

The genes are TRBV3-1 and TRBJ1-1; tentative D call: TRBD1 (5 bases). Per the germline V gene, CDR1 is LGHDT and CDR2 is YNNKEL (reference sequence). The CDR3 runs to 15 residues. Between the trimmed V and J ends, which lost 1 base and 1 base, there was a span of 10 bases. The DNA for the CDR3 is TGTGCCAGCAGCCAAGGCTTACAGGCGAACACTGAAGCTTTCTTT. It yields the protein CASSQGLQANTEAFF.

There are a few counts of this clonotype. The chain recombines TRBV20-1 with TRBJ1-2; possible D gene TRBD1, 5 bases. CDR1 is DFQATT and CDR2 is SNEGSKA in the germline V gene (reference sequence). With 0 bases removed from V and 1 base from J, the gap between germline ends came to 12 bases. There are 15 residues in the CDR3. DNA for the CDR3: TGCAGTGCTAGAGATCCCTTACAGGATAACTATGGCTACACCTTC. It translates to CSARDPLQDNYGYTF.

This clonotype showed up just a few times. One junction end disagrees with the germline gene, perhaps due to a read error. The chain has TRBV7-3 and TRBJ1-1; 9 nucleotides agree with TRBD1. Germline V gene sequence: CDR1 SGHTA, CDR2 FQGTGA. This CDR3 has 13 amino acids. The CDR3 reads CANSLGQGTEAFF. In nucleotides, the CDR3 is TGTGCCAACAGCTTGGGACAGGGAACTGAAGCTTTCTTT.

The V gene is TRBV6-1, the J gene TRBJ2-1, with 8 bases identical to TRBD2. Germline V gene data show CDR1 as MNHNS and CDR2 as SASEGT. This CDR3 is built from 16 residues. V lost 3 bases and J lost 9; bases outside the gene matches: 13. The CDR3 coding sequence is TGTGCCAGCAGTGACCTAGCGGGCTTAGGCGAGGGTGAGCAGTTCTTC. It encodes CASSDLAGLGEGEQFF.

The chain has TRBV2 and TRBJ1-2, with a weak D call TRBD1 (5 bases). Germline V gene sequence: CDR1 SNHLY, CDR2 FYNNEI. V lost 5 bases, J lost 4 bases, and 23 bases lay in between. This CDR3 contains 17 residues. CDR3 DNA: TGTGCCAGCAGTTACCCCCCGCCGTCAGGGATGGGCTATGGCTACACCTTC. This sequence encodes CASSYPPPSGMGYGYTF. Drawing the rest from reference TRBV2 and TRBJ1-2, the complete variable domain is EPEVTQTPSHQVTQMGQEVILRCVPISNHLYFYWYRQILGQKVEFLVSFYNNEISEKSEIFDDQFSVERPDGSNFTLKIRSTKLEDSAMYFCASSYPPPSGMGYGYTFGSGTRLTVV.

Concerning this clonotype itself: A much larger clone is a single base away; this may be a read error. This chain uses TRBV29-1 with TRBJ2-7; no clear D gene. This CDR3 spans 15 amino acids. The V and J ends lost 4 bases and 2 bases respectively, with 18 bases between them. CDR1 and CDR2 (germline): SQVTM, ANQGSEA. CDR3 in amino acids: CSVVDRTVYPYEQYF. The CDR3 DNA reads as TGCAGCGTTGTGGATCGCACAGTTTACCCCTACGAGCAGTACTTC.

This clonotype came up a few times. V is TRBV11-2 and J is TRBJ2-5, with no clear D. The CDR3 covers 15 residues. In germline, CDR1 is SGHAT, CDR2 FQNNGV. The V gene lost 1 base and the J gene lost 5 bases, with 14 bases spanning the gap. The CDR3 nucleotides read TGTGCCAGCAGCTTAGGCACCGGCAGGCTGGAGACCCAGTACTTC. Translation gives CASSLGTGRLETQYF.

The V and J genes are TRBV29-1 and TRBJ2-5; tentative D call: TRBD1 (5 bases). V was clipped by 6 bases and J by 1 base, with 15 bases between them. Germline CDR1 is SQVTM and CDR2 is ANQGSEA. The CDR3 loop spans 14 amino acids. The CDR3 coding sequence is TGCAGCGTGACTGAAACAGGAGTCCAAGAGACCCAGTACTTC. Translation gives CSVTETGVQETQYF.

This clonotype was recorded many times. V gene TRBV20-1 combines with J gene TRBJ1-6, with 7 positions matching TRBD1. Germline CDR1 reads DFQATT; CDR2 reads SNEGSKA (reference sequence). J was trimmed by 8 bases and V by 0 bases; bases with no gene match: 7. The length of the CDR3 is 15 residues. CDR3 coding DNA: TGCAGTGCTAGAGAGACAGGGCCGTTGCATTCACCCCTCCACTTT. This translates into CSARETGPLHSPLHF.

V and J are TRBV9 and TRBJ2-7; D gene ambiguous. The CDR3 is made up of 15 amino acids. V lost 0 bases, J lost 0 bases, and 10 bases lay in between. CDR1 and CDR2 from the germline V gene are SGDLS and YYNGEE. Written as DNA, the CDR3 is TGTGCCAGCAGCGTAGCTACGGGTGTCTCCTACGAGCAGTACTTC. Protein sequence: CASSVATGVSYEQYF. Full variable domain (missing parts from reference TRBV9 and TRBJ2-7): DSGVTQTPKHLITATGQRVTLRCSPRSGDLSVYWYQQSLDQGLQFLIQYYNGEERAKGNILERFSAQQFPDLHSELNLSSLELGDSALYFCASSVATGVSYEQYFGPGTRLTVT.

This clonotype was counted at least ten times. The CDR3 loop reads CASSLLGPGELFF. Here the CDR3 DNA reads TGTGCCAGCAGCCTCTTAGGCCCCGGGGAGCTGTTTTTT. The chain carries TRBV7-8 and TRBJ2-2, with no clear D. The CDR3 totals 13 residues. Germline CDR1 SGHVS, CDR2 FQNEAQ. Deletions cut 5 bases from V and 6 bases from J, with 10 bases between.

The table lists this clonotype with a few counts. The chain links TRBV5-4 to TRBJ2-2; TRBD1 matches at 10 bases. Germline V gene data show CDR1 as SGHNT and CDR2 as YYREEE (reference sequence). V shed 4 bases and J 3 bases; nucleotides not matched to a gene: 6. The CDR3 extends over 16 amino acids. The CDR3 loop is CASSISGQGDTGELFF. The CDR3 coding sequence is TGTGCCAGCAGCATATCAGGACAGGGGGACACCGGGGAGCTGTTTTTT.

This chain links TRBV25-1 with TRBJ2-7; D is ambiguous. CDR3 length equals 13 residues. Germline CDR1 and CDR2: MGHDK and SYGVNS. The V end was cut by 11 bases, the J end by 2 bases, with 16 bases between. The CDR3 region has the DNA TGTGCCTGGAGTGTAAAGGGCACCTACGAGCAGTACTTC. As protein: CAWSVKGTYEQYF.

This clonotype has ten or more counts. The chain links TRBV20-1 to TRBJ1-5; maybe TRBD1 (6 bases). With 1 base removed from V and 7 bases from J, the gap between germline ends came to 17 bases. The CDR3 covers 15 residues. Germline CDR1 and CDR2: DFQATT and SNEGSKA (reference sequence). The CDR3 sequence is CSARAAQGGGQPQHF. The CDR3 nucleotides read TGCAGTGCTAGAGCCGCACAAGGGGGAGGCCAGCCCCAGCATTTT.

This CDR3 is CASRQRQGGSYEQYF. The DNA of the CDR3 is TGTGCCAGCAGACAAAGACAGGGAGGGTCCTACGAGCAGTACTTC. The rearrangement links TRBV6-5 to TRBJ2-7; D may be TRBD1 or TRBD2 (7 bases each). With 6 bases removed from V and 1 base from J, the gap between germline ends came to 16 bases. The germline gives CDR1 MNHEY, CDR2 SVGAGI. The CDR3 contains 15 residues.

The J gene is TRBJ2-7, the V gene TRBV28; TRBD1 or TRBD2 may be the D gene (5 bases each). V lost 7 bases and J lost 2, with 18 bases in between. The CDR3 runs 15 residues. From germline, CDR1 is MDHEN and CDR2 SYDVKM. The CDR3 bases are TGTGCCAGCAAGGGGATAGCGAGGCATACCTACGAGCAGTACTTC. It is translated as CASKGIARHTYEQYF.

The chain carries TRBV6-2 or TRBV6-3 and TRBJ2-2; D may match TRBD1 or TRBD2 (5 bases each). Trimming cost V 7 bases and J 0 bases, with 9 bases left between them. CDR3 length equals 14 residues. CDR1 is MNHEY and CDR2 is SVGEGT in the germline V gene. The CDR3 region has the DNA TGTGCCAGCAAAAGGGGAGCGAACACCGGGGAGCTGTTTTTT. The encoded protein is CASKRGANTGELFF.